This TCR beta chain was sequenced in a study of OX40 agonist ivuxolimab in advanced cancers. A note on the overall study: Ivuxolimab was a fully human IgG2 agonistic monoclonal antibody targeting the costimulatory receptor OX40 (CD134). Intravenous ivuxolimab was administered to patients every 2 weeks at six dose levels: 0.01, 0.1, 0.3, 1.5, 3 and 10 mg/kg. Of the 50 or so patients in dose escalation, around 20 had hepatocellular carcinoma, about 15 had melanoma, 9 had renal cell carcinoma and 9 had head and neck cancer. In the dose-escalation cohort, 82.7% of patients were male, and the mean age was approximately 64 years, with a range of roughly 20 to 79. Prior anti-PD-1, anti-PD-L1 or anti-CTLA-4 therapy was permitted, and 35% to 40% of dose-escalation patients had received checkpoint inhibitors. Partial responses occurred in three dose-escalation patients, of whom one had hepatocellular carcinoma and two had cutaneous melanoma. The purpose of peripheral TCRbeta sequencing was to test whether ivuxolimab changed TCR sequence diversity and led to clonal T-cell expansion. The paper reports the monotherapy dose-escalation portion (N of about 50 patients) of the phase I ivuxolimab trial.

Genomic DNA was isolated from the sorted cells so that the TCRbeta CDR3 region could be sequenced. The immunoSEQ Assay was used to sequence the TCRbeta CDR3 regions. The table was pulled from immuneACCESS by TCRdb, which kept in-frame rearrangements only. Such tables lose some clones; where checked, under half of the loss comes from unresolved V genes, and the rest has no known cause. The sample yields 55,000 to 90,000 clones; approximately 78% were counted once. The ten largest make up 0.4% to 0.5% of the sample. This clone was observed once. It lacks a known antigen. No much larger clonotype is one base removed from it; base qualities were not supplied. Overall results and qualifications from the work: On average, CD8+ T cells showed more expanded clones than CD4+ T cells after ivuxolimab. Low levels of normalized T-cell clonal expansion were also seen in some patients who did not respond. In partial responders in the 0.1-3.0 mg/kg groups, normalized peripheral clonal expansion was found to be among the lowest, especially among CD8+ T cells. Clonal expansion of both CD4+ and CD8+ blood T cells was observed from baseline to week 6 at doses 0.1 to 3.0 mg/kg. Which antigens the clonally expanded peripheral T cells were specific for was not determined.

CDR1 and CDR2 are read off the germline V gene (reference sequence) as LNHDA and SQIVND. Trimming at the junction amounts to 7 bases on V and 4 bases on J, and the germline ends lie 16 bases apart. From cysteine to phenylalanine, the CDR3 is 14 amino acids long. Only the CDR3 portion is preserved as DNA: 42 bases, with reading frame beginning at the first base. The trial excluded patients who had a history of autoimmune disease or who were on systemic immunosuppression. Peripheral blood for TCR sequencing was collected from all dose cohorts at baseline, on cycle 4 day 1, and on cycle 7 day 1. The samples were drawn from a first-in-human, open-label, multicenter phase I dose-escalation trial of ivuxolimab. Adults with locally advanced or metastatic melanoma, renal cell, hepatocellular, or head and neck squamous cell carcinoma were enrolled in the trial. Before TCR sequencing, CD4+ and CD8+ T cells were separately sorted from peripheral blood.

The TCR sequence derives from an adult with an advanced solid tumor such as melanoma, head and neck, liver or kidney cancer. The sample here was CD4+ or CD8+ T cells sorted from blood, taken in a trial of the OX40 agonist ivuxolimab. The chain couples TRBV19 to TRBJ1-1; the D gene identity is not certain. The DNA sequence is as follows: TGTGCCAGTACCCACCCCTTAAGGATCACTGAAGCTTTCTTT. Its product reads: CASTHPLRITEAFF. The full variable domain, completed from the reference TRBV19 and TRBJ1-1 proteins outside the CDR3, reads DGGITQSPKYLFRKEGQNVTLSCEQNLNHDAMYWYRQDPGQGLRLIYYSQIVNDFQKGDIAEGYSVSREKKESFPLTVTSAQKNPTAFYLCASTHPLRITEAFFGQGTRLTVV.